A single sample gave rise to the 14 T cell receptor beta chains below, sequenced in a study of monozygotic twins with inflammatory bowel disease. TCRdb processed the 5' RACE reads again and assigns one entry to each CDR3 protein, with no DNA. This sample's table has roughly 320,000 distinct CDR3 sequences. Sequencing was done on a sample of blood. These receptors came from a human donor with ulcerative colitis or Crohn's disease, or a healthy co-twin of an affected twin (not recorded which).

The V gene is TRBV7-2, the J gene TRBJ2-1; lacking DNA, the TRBD1 call made by TCRdb goes unchecked. The CDR3 is 15 amino acids. Germline CDR1 SGHTA, CDR2 FQGNSA. This CDR3 is CASSFRGGNYNEQFF.

The gene calls are TRBV28 and TRBJ2-3. This CDR3 has 13 residues. Germline V gene lookup returns CDR1 MDHEN and CDR2 SYDVKM. CDR3 amino acids: CASSLLSPDTQYF.

V gene TRBV9 combines with J gene TRBJ1-2; the D gene TCRdb calls, TRBD1, cannot be checked with no DNA. Germline lookup yields CDR1 SGDLS and CDR2 YYNGEE. The CDR3 has 14 amino acids. This CDR3 reads CASSVVTGVDGYTF.

The chain employs TRBV20-1 and TRBJ1-5; TCRdb proposes TRBD1, but this gene call is untestable without DNA. Germline V gene lookup returns CDR1 DFQATT and CDR2 SNEGSKA (reference sequence). The CDR3 runs to 15 residues. The CDR3 loop is CSARARTGYDQPQHF.

This CDR3 reads CASARDWGTDTQYF. This sequence joins TRBV12-3 or TRBV12-4 and TRBJ2-3; the D call of TRBD1 rests on TCRdb alone, since no DNA is present to check it. This CDR3 comprises 14 residues.

V and J are TRBV6-5 and TRBJ2-5; TCRdb reports TRBD1, a call that lacks DNA to check it against. The germline V gene encodes CDR1 MNHEY and CDR2 SVGAGI. The CDR3 totals 15 residues. CDR3 amino acids: CASSYTFTGRETQYF.

The chain links TRBV7-2 to TRBJ1-5; without DNA, the TCRdb call of TRBD1 cannot be checked. The germline V gene encodes CDR1 SGHTA and CDR2 FQGNSA. This CDR3 has 15 residues. CDR3 amino acids: CASTKRSGGYQPQHF.

The V gene is TRBV12-3 or TRBV12-4, the J gene TRBJ1-4. CDR3 length: 13 amino acids. This chain's CDR3 is CASRLSGGEKLFF.

The V and J genes are TRBV12-3 or TRBV12-4 and TRBJ2-3. There are 14 residues in the CDR3. The chain's CDR3 is CASSLASSTDTQYF.

The V call is TRBV24-1, the J call TRBJ2-1; with no DNA, the TCRdb D assignment of TRBD2 cannot be verified. This CDR3 spans 13 amino acids. CDR1 and CDR2 (germline): KGHDR, SFDVKD. The CDR3 reads CATGTSGYNEQFF.

V usage is TRBV7-2 and J usage is TRBJ2-1. The CDR3 extends over 14 amino acids. Germline V gene lookup returns CDR1 SGHTA and CDR2 FQGNSA. CDR3 sequence: CASSPDPSYNEQFF.

The chain uses TRBV27 and TRBJ2-3; TCRdb returns TRBD2, unconfirmable since there is no DNA. The germline V gene has CDR1 MNHEY and CDR2 SMNVEV (reference sequence). There are 16 residues in the CDR3. This CDR3 is CASSLWLAVSTDTQYF.

CDR3 amino acids: CASSPGQGRSSNQPQHF. The gene calls are TRBV5-1 and TRBJ1-5; TCRdb's assignment of TRBD1 cannot be checked, as there is no DNA. The CDR3 has 17 residues. Germline CDR1 and CDR2: SGHRS and YFSETQ.

This chain joins TRBV20-1 and TRBJ1-5; the D gene TCRdb calls, TRBD1, cannot be checked with no DNA. Per the germline V gene, CDR1 is DFQATT and CDR2 is SNEGSKA (reference sequence). This CDR3 contains 14 residues. The chain's CDR3 is CSDETAQENQPQHF.